The rows below give T cell receptor beta chains drawn from one sample of a study of T-cell memory formation after mild COVID-19. A single record per CDR3 protein comes from TCRdb applying MiXCR to the 5' RACE reads. This table has about 350,000 distinct CDR3 sequences, approximately 13% appearing once. Sequenced: PBMCs or a T cell subset sorted from them (not recorded which). These receptors all come from a young man who had mild COVID-19 (a few samples of this study predate the infection). Cell type and time point are not known. CDR3s leave out the opening cysteine and the closing phenylalanine or tryptophan.

CDR3 length: 10
V gene: TRBV7-3
CDR3 protein: ASSSGSDTQY

CDR3 length: 15
V gene: TRBV19
CDR3 protein: ASRPFHQGSSGNTIY

CDR3 length: 16
V gene: TRBV6-6
CDR3 protein: ASSYLSTSGGRSYEQY

CDR3 length: 11
V gene: TRBV29-1
CDR3 protein: SVNYRVDTEAF

CDR3 length: 14
V gene: TRBV6-2/TRBV6-3
CDR3 protein: ASSYNRGAYRYEQY

CDR3 length: 11
V gene: TRBV12-3/TRBV12-4
CDR3 protein: ASSPSPTYGYT

CDR3 length: 13
V gene: TRBV4-3
CDR3 protein: ASSQDWDPTYEQY

CDR3 length: 12
V gene: TRBV5-1
CDR3 protein: ASSLNDLNTEAF

CDR3 length: 13
V gene: TRBV6-5
CDR3 protein: ASSYSLAGTGELF

CDR3 length: 13
V gene: TRBV5-1
CDR3 protein: ASSFQPGYGETQY

CDR3 length: 14
V gene: TRBV5-4
CDR3 protein: ASSLALGSSGNTIY

CDR3 length: 11
V gene: TRBV7-2
CDR3 protein: ASSSTYQETQY

CDR3 length: 15
V gene: TRBV6-1
CDR3 protein: ASRADGGRIYNSPLH

CDR3 length: 11
V gene: TRBV4-1
CDR3 protein: ASGDRDIDGYT

CDR3 length: 15
V gene: TRBV6-1
CDR3 protein: ASRRSRDRALTDTQY

CDR3 length: 14
V gene: TRBV6-5
CDR3 protein: ASSYSDRPINEKLF

CDR3 length: 12
V gene: TRBV4-3
CDR3 protein: ASSQDPWVHGYT

CDR3 length: 11
V gene: TRBV3-1
CDR3 protein: ASSQRAGTEAF